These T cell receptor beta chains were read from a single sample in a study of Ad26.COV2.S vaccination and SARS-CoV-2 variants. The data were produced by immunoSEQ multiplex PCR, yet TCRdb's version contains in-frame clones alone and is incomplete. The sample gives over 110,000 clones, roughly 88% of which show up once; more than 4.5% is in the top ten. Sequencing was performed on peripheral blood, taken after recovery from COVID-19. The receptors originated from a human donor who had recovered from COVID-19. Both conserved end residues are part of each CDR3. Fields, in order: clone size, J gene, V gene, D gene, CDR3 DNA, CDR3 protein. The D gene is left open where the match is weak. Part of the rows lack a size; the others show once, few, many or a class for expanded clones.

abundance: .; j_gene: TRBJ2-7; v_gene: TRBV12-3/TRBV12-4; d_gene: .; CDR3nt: TGTGCCAGCAGTTTAGGGCGGCTGGGCGAGCAGTACTTC; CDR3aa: CASSLGRLGEQYF
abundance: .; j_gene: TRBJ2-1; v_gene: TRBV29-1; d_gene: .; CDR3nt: TGCAGCGTTGGAGGAACGAGCTCCTACAATGAGCAGTTCTTC; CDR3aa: CSVGGTSSYNEQFF
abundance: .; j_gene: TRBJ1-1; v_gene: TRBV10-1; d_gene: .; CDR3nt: TGCGCCAGCAACCTACCGGGACTCTTGAACACTGAAGCTTTCTTT; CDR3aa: CASNLPGLLNTEAFF
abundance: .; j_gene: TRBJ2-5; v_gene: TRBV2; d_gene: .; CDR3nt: TGTGCCAGCAGTGTGGCGGTTCTCAAAGAGACCCAGTACTTC; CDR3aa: CASSVAVLKETQYF
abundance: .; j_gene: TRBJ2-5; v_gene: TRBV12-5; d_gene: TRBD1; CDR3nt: TGTGCTAGTGGTCGGACAGGGATCGAGACCCAGTACTTC; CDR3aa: CASGRTGIETQYF
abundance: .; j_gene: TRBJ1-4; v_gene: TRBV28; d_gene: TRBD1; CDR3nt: TGTGCCAGCAGCCGGGGACAGGGAGGGGAAAAACTGTTTTTT; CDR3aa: CASSRGQGGEKLFF
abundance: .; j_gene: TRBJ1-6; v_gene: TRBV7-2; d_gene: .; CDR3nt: TGTGCCAGCAGAAGGGGGGGGGATTCACCCCTCCACTTT; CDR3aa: CASRRGGDSPLHF
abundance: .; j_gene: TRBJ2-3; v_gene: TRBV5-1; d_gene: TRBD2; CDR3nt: TGCGCCAGCAGCTATGTAGCGGGGGGACTCACAGATACGCAGTATTTT; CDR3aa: CASSYVAGGLTDTQYF
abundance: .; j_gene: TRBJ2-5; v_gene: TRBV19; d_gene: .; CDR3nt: TGTGCCAGTAGTGCGGGGAAAGAGACCCAGTACTTC; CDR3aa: CASSAGKETQYF
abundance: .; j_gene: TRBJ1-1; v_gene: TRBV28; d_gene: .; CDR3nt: TGTGCCAGCACCAGTGCCGGGACAAGGGGGGAGAACACTGAAGCTTTCTTT; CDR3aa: CASTSAGTRGENTEAFF
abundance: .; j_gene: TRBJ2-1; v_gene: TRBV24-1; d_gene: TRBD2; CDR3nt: TGTGCCACCAGTGACCTTAGCGGGGGGGCGTACAATGAGCAGTTCTTC; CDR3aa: CATSDLSGGAYNEQFF
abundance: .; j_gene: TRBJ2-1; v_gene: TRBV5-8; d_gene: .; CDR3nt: TGTGCCAGCAGCTTGTACACGCAACACAATGAGCAGTTCTTC; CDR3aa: CASSLYTQHNEQFF
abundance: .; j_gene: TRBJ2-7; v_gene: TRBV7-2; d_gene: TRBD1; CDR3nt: TGTGCCAGCAGACGGAAAACAGGGGACGCCTACGAGCAGTACTTC; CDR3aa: CASRRKTGDAYEQYF
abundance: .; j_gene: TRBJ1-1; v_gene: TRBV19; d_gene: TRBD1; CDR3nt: TGTGCCAGTAGTTCCGGGACAGGGGTGAACACTGAAGCTTTCTTT; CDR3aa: CASSSGTGVNTEAFF
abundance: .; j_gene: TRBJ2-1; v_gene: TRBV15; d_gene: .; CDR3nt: TGTGCCACCAGGAACGACTTCGGGAATGAGCAGTTCTTC; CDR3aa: CATRNDFGNEQFF
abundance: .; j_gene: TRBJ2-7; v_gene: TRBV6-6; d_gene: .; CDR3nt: TGTGCCAGCAGTTACGTGGGCCAGAACAACGAGCAGTACTTC; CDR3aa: CASSYVGQNNEQYF
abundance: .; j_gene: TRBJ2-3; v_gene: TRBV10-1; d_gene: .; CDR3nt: TGCGCCAGCAGTGTTTTCGAGGCCACAGATACGCAGTATTTT; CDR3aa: CASSVFEATDTQYF
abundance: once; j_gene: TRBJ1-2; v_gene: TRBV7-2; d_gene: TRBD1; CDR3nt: TGTGCCAGCAGCTCCGGGACAGCCTACTATGGCTACACCTTC; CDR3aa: CASSSGTAYYGYTF
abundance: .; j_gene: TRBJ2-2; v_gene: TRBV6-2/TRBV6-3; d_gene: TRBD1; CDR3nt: TGTGCCAGCAGTTGGGACAGGGGGCCGAACACCGGGGAGCTGTTTTTT; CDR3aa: CASSWDRGPNTGELFF
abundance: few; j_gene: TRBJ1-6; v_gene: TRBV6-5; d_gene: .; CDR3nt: TGTGCCAGCACCGCCACCTCAGGGATTTCACCCCTCCACTTT; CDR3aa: CASTATSGISPLHF
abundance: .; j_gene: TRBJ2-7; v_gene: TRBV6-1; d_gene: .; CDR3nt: TGTGCCAGCAGTGAAGCCCTCATGCACTACGAGCAGTACTTC; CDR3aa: CASSEALMHYEQYF
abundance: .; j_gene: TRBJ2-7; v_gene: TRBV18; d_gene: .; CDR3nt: TGTGCCAGCTCACAAACCCCCAGCTCCTACGAGCAGTACTTC; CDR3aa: CASSQTPSSYEQYF
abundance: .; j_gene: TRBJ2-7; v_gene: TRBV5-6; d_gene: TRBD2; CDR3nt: TGTGCCAGCAGCCGGACTAGCGGCTACGAGCAGTACTTC; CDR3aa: CASSRTSGYEQYF
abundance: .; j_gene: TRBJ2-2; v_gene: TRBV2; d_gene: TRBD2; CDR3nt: TGTGCCAGCCTCACAGGAACTCAGCGGGGCCCACGAAACACCGGGGAGCTGTTTTTT; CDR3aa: CASLTGTQRGPRNTGELFF
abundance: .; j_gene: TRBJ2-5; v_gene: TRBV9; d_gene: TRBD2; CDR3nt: TGTGCCAGCAGCGGCGCCGGACTAGCGGGGGGTGGAGAGACCCAGTACTTC; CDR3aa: CASSGAGLAGGGETQYF
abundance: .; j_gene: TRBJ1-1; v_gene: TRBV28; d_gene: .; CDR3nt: TGTGCCAGCAGTTTGAGATTGGAAGCTTTCTTT; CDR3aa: CASSLRLEAFF
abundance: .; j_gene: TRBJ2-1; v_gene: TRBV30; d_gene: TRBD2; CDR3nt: TGTGCCTGGAGCCGATCGGGGGGGCAGTATAATGAGCAGTTCTTC; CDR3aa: CAWSRSGGQYNEQFF
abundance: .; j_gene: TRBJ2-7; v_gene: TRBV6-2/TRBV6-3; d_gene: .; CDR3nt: TGTGCCAGCAGTTACTCTGGGGGCTCCTACGAGCAGTACTTC; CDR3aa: CASSYSGGSYEQYF
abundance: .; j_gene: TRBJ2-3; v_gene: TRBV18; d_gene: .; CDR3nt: TGTGCCAGCTCACCGGACCGCACAGATACGCAGTATTTT; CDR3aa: CASSPDRTDTQYF
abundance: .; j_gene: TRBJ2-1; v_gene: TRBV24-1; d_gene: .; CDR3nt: TGTGCCACCAGTGATCCGCCCCTGGGGGCTGGACAGTTCTTC; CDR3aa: CATSDPPLGAGQFF
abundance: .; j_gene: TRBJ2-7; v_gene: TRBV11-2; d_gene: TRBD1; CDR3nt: TGTGCCAGCGAGGGGACAGGGGGCTCCTACGAGCAGTACTTC; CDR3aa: CASEGTGGSYEQYF
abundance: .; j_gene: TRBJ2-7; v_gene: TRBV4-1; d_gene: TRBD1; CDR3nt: TGCGCCAGCAGCCAAACCGGGACAGGGAACTACGAGCAGTACTTC; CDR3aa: CASSQTGTGNYEQYF
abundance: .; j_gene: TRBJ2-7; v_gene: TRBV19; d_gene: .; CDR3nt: TGTGCCAGTAGTATCGGAATAGGGGCCTACGAGCAGTACTTC; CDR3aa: CASSIGIGAYEQYF
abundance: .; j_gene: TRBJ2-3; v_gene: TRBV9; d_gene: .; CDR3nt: TGTGCCAGCAGCCCGCGTGTTAGCACAGATACGCAGTATTTT; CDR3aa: CASSPRVSTDTQYF
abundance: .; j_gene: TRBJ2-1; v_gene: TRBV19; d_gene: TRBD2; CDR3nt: TGTGCCAGTAGGATCCGGGGGGGCCGCAATGAGCAGTTCTTC; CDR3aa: CASRIRGGRNEQFF
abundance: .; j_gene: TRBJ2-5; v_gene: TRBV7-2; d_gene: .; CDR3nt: TGTGCCAGCAGCTCGGGGGCGGGGTCCCAAGAGACCCAGTACTTC; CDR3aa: CASSSGAGSQETQYF
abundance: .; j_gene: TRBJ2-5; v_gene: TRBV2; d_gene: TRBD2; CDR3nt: TGTGCCAGCAGTGAAGGGACTAGCGGGGTAAAAGAGACCCAGTACTTC; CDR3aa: CASSEGTSGVKETQYF
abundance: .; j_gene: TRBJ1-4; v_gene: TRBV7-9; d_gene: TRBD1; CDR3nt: TGTGCCAGCAGCTTAGCGAGGGGGCAGGGGGTGAAACTGTTTTTT; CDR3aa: CASSLARGQGVKLFF
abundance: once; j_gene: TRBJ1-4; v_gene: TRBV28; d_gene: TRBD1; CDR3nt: TGTGCCAGCAGTTTAAGCGGGACAGGAGGAAGTGAAAAACTGTTTTTT; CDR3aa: CASSLSGTGGSEKLFF